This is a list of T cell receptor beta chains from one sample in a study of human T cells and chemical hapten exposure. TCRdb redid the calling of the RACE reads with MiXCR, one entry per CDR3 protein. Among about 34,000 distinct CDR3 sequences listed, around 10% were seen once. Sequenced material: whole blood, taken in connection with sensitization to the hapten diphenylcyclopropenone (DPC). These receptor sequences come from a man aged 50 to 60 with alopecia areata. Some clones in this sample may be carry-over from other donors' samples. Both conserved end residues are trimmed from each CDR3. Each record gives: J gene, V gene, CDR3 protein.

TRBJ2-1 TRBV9 ASSVASGLGFNEQF
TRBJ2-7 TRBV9 ASSVAPGDNSYEQY
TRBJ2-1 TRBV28 ASSPPLGGYNEQF
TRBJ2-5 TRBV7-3 ASSPSGTWGETQY
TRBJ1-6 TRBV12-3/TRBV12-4 ASSINSDSPLH
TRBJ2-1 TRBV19 ASRKSATTYNEQF
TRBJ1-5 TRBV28 ASNDRGGDQPQH
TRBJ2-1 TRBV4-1 ASTRTSGYNEQF
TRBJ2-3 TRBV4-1 ASSTSTGGMADTQY
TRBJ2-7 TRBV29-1 SVVTPGTSTYEQY
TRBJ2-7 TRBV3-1 ASSQMSYEQY
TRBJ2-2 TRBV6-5 ASSYSIREGELF
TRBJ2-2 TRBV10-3 ASRDNPDTGELF